Listed here are 27 T cell receptor beta chains from one sample, sequenced in a study of Ad26.COV2.S vaccination and SARS-CoV-2 variants. Sequenced by immunoSEQ multiplex PCR; TCRdb stores in-frame clones only, minus some. The sample consists of about 480,000 clones, around 88% of them appearing once. The treatment is: around 19 received Ad26.COV2.S at low or high dose, single or two shots; 5 received placebo; per-sample allocation not given. Vaccine and placebo recipients were sampled on day 63 after the first injection. Material: peripheral blood, obtained in a trial of Ad26.COV2.S vaccine versus placebo. These TCRs come from a person between 18 and 60 years old who received the Ad26.COV2.S COVID-19 vaccine or a placebo.

The CDR3 spells CASSGPPGQFYSNQPQHF. As DNA, the CDR3 is TGTGCCAGCAGTGGACCCCCGGGACAATTTTATAGCAATCAGCCCCAGCATTTT. This chain connects TRBV27 to TRBJ1-5, with D possibly matching TRBD1 (6 bases). Trimming left V 5 bases short and J 0 bases short, with 20 bases between. The germline V gene encodes CDR1 MNHEY and CDR2 SMNVEV (reference sequence). This CDR3 spans 18 amino acids.

V gene TRBV5-1 combines with J gene TRBJ2-5, with D possibly matching TRBD1 (6 bases). Germline V gene lookup returns CDR1 SGHRS and CDR2 YFSETQ. Trimming cost V 0 bases and J 3 bases, with 18 bases left between them. The CDR3 is 17 residues long. CDR3 sequence: CASSLGYQKDSKETQYF. CDR3 nucleotide sequence: TGCGCCAGCAGCTTGGGTTATCAAAAGGACAGTAAAGAGACCCAGTACTTC.

This clone was detected only a few times. The chain combines TRBV19 with TRBJ1-2; D unresolved. Germline assignment: CDR1 LNHDA and CDR2 SQIVND (reference sequence). V lost 3 bases to trimming and J lost 4 bases, with 12 bases between them. The CDR3 runs 14 residues. For the CDR3, the DNA is TGTGCCAGTAGTATTCATGGGGAATCCTATGGCTACACCTTC. This encodes CASSIHGESYGYTF. The full variable domain, completed using reference TRBV19 and TRBJ1-2, is DGGITQSPKYLFRKEGQNVTLSCEQNLNHDAMYWYRQDPGQGLRLIYYSQIVNDFQKGDIAEGYSVSREKKESFPLTVTSAQKNPTAFYLCASSIHGESYGYTFGSGTRLTVV.

This chain joins TRBV19 and TRBJ2-2; D is perhaps TRBD1 (5 bases). V was clipped by 4 bases and J by 0 bases, with 15 bases between them. CDR3 size: 17 residues. Germline CDR1 LNHDA, CDR2 SQIVND (reference sequence). The CDR3 spells CASSTRTPRANTGELFF. The CDR3 nucleotides read TGTGCCAGTAGTACAAGGACACCTAGGGCGAACACCGGGGAGCTGTTTTTT. Drawing the rest from reference TRBV19 and TRBJ2-2, the complete variable domain is DGGITQSPKYLFRKEGQNVTLSCEQNLNHDAMYWYRQDPGQGLRLIYYSQIVNDFQKGDIAEGYSVSREKKESFPLTVTSAQKNPTAFYLCASSTRTPRANTGELFFGEGSRLTVL.

The CDR3: CASSSGRGIDEKLFF. DNA of the CDR3: TGTGCCAGCAGCTCCGGCAGGGGAATTGATGAAAAACTGTTTTTT. The chain couples TRBV7-9 to TRBJ1-4, with D possibly matching TRBD1 (6 bases). Germline V gives CDR1 SEHNR, CDR2 FQNEAQ (reference sequence). The CDR3 totals 15 residues. Deletions cut 4 bases from V and 6 bases from J, with 15 bases between.

This chain connects TRBV19 to TRBJ1-1; unclear D gene. This CDR3 has 14 amino acids. V was clipped by 5 bases and J by 1 base, with 11 bases between them. Germline V gene data show CDR1 as LNHDA and CDR2 as SQIVND (reference sequence). CDR3 nucleotides: TGTGCCAGTAGTTTGCAGGCAAGGAACACTGAAGCTTTCTTT. This sequence encodes CASSLQARNTEAFF.

The CDR3 region has the DNA TGTGCCAGCAGCCCGGGACCGATCTACGAGCAGTACTTC. Its protein product is CASSPGPIYEQYF. The chain recombines TRBV3-1 (or the pseudogene TRBV3-2) with TRBJ2-7; perhaps D is TRBD1 or TRBD2 (5 bases each). CDR3 length: 13 amino acids. Per germline, CDR1 LGHDT and CDR2 YNNKEL (reference sequence). V lost 4 bases and J 3 bases, leaving 10 bases between the germline ends.

The chain recombines TRBV30 with TRBJ1-2, with no clear D. CDR3 length: 13 amino acids. Trimming took 2 bases from V and 1 from J, leaving 8 bases between them. Per the germline V gene, CDR1 is GTSNPN and CDR2 is SVGIG (reference sequence). The CDR3 spells CAWSSVINYGYTF. DNA of the CDR3: TGTGCCTGGAGTTCAGTGATTAACTATGGCTACACCTTC.

This sequence joins TRBV7-2 and TRBJ2-7; 16 bases map to TRBD2. The CDR3 has 16 residues. Looked up from germline, CDR1 is SGHTA and CDR2 is FQGNSA. J was trimmed by 9 bases and V by 5 bases; bases with no gene match: 10. Here the CDR3 reads CASSTDPGLAGGAQYF. CDR3 in DNA: TGTGCCAGCAGCACCGATCCGGGACTAGCGGGAGGGGCGCAGTACTTC.

This clone was observed a handful of times. This rearrangement joins TRBV28 to TRBJ1-5, with 9 bases lining up with TRBD1. Germline values: CDR1 MDHEN, CDR2 SYDVKM. V shed 6 bases and J 5 bases; nucleotides not matched to a gene: 5. This CDR3 contains 14 residues. CDR3 in amino acids: CASSYGTGYQPQHF. The CDR3 DNA follows: TGTGCCAGCAGCTATGGGACAGGGTATCAGCCCCAGCATTTT.

This chain links TRBV6-2 or TRBV6-3 with TRBJ2-7, with D tentatively TRBD1 (5 bases). V was clipped by 2 bases and J by 7 bases, with 15 bases between them. CDR3 length: 14 residues. Germline V gene lookup returns CDR1 MNHEY and CDR2 SVGEGT. DNA for the CDR3: TGTGCCAGCAGTTACGCCGCAGGGCCTCGGGAGCAGTACTTC. Protein sequence: CASSYAAGPREQYF.

The chain is built from TRBV9 and TRBJ2-1; D call uncertain. Trimming cost V 0 bases and J 7 bases, with 11 bases left between them. Germline values: CDR1 SGDLS, CDR2 YYNGEE. The CDR3 contains 14 residues. The CDR3 is CASSVAVEGNEQFF. The CDR3 DNA reads TGTGCCAGCAGCGTAGCGGTAGAAGGTAATGAGCAGTTCTTC.

This sequence joins TRBV5-6 and TRBJ2-5, with 7 bases identical to TRBD2. Germline trimming cut 0 bases from V and 1 base from J; bases unmatched to any gene: 6. The CDR3 consists of 16 residues. Germline lookup yields CDR1 SGHDT and CDR2 YYEEEE. CDR3 in DNA: TGTGCCAGCAGCTTGGTGGCGGGGGAACTCCAAGAGACCCAGTACTTC. It encodes CASSLVAGELQETQYF.

This clone has just one count. The chain is built from TRBV28 and TRBJ2-7, with 7 nucleotides matching TRBD1. The junction had 2 bases not matched to a gene; V was cut back by 7 bases and J by 2 bases. Germline V gene sequence: CDR1 MDHEN, CDR2 SYDVKM. This CDR3 spans 12 amino acids. DNA of the CDR3: TGTGCCAGCACCGGGACAGCCTACGAGCAGTACTTC. Translation gives CASTGTAYEQYF.

The V and J genes are TRBV3-1 (or the pseudogene TRBV3-2) and TRBJ1-1; D unresolved. Germline assignment: CDR1 LGHDT and CDR2 YNNKEL (reference sequence). The CDR3 spans 11 residues. Trimming took off 3 bases at V and 1 base at J, with 0 bases between the two ends. CDR3 sequence (DNA): TGTGCCAGCAGCCAGAACACTGAAGCTTTCTTT. Its translation is CASSQNTEAFF.

The chain has TRBV25-1 and TRBJ1-1; D not certain. Germline CDR1 is MGHDK and CDR2 is SYGVNS. V was shortened by 1 base and J by 11 bases, with 14 bases between the two germline ends. The CDR3 totals 13 residues. In DNA, the CDR3 is TGTGCCAGCAGTGAATTTGCCGGAAAAAGGGCTTTCTTT. It codes for CASSEFAGKRAFF.

The J gene is TRBJ1-5, the V gene TRBV27, with TRBD1 matching 10 bases. The germline V gene encodes CDR1 MNHEY and CDR2 SMNVEV (reference sequence). With V trimmed by 5 bases and J by 7 bases, 8 bases remained unmatched. The CDR3 spans 15 residues. The CDR3 region is CASSPTWTGGQPQHF. The CDR3 coding sequence is TGTGCCAGCAGTCCAACCTGGACAGGGGGACAGCCCCAGCATTTT.

This clone was counted between two and nine times. The gene calls are TRBV5-1 and TRBJ2-2, with 14 bases lining up with TRBD2. The junction had 1 base not matched to a gene; V was cut back by 3 bases and J by 0 bases. CDR3 size: 17 residues. Germline V gives CDR1 SGHRS, CDR2 YFSETQ. This CDR3 is CASSWGLAGANTGELFF. In nucleotides, the CDR3 is TGCGCCAGCAGCTGGGGACTAGCGGGAGCGAACACCGGGGAGCTGTTTTTT.

The chain recombines TRBV18 with TRBJ2-7; 11 nucleotides align to TRBD1. This CDR3 comprises 14 residues. Losses at the gene ends were 3 bases for V and 2 bases for J; bases not matched to a gene: 0. Germline CDR1 is KGHSH and CDR2 is LQKENI. CDR3: CASSPDRGPYEQYF. The CDR3 DNA is TGTGCCAGCTCACCGGACAGGGGGCCCTACGAGCAGTACTTC.

V gene TRBV30 combines with J gene TRBJ1-1, with D possibly TRBD1 on 5 matching bases. The V gene's germline CDR1 is GTSNPN and CDR2 SVGIG (reference sequence). This CDR3 is 15 amino acids long. Trimming took off 0 bases at V and 2 bases at J, with 13 bases between the two ends. The chain's CDR3 is CAWSVDSARNTEAFF. The DNA of the CDR3 is TGTGCCTGGAGTGTTGACAGCGCGCGAAACACTGAAGCTTTCTTT.

The chain uses TRBV5-4 and TRBJ2-1; the D call may be TRBD1 or TRBD2 (5 bases each). From germline, CDR1 is SGHNT and CDR2 YYREEE (reference sequence). The ends were cut back, 4 bases at V and 7 bases at J, with 15 bases in the middle. This CDR3 comprises 14 residues. The CDR3 loop is CASSVGVVVNEQFF. CDR3 DNA: TGTGCCAGCAGCGTGGGGGTGGTGGTTAATGAGCAGTTCTTC.

CDR3 protein: CASSQAGQFNTEAFF. CDR3 nucleotides: TGTGCCAGCAGCCAGGCGGGACAGTTTAACACTGAAGCTTTCTTT. This chain uses TRBV3-1 (or the pseudogene TRBV3-2) with TRBJ1-1; TRBD1 agrees at 7 bases. The CDR3 runs 15 residues. V dropped 3 bases and J dropped 2; count of bases not matched to a gene: 6. CDR1 LGHDT and CDR2 YNNKEL come from the germline V gene (reference sequence).

This clone was seen a single time. At one boundary the junction diverges from the germline segment, which might be a read error. The chain combines TRBV5-1 with TRBJ1-1; a possible D gene is TRBD1 (5 bases). CDR1 is SGHRS and CDR2 is YFSETQ in the germline V gene. The CDR3 spans 13 residues. CDR3 in DNA: TGCGCCAGCAGCTTAGTTCTTGGTCGAGGGGCCGAGTTT. It specifies CASSLVLGRGAEF.

CDR3 in amino acids: CASSYEGRVLQPQHF. The DNA of the CDR3 is TGTGCCAGCAGTTACGAGGGACGGGTCCTTCAGCCCCAGCATTTT. The chain recombines TRBV6-2 or TRBV6-3 with TRBJ1-5; perhaps TRBD1 as D (5 bases). This CDR3 spans 15 amino acids. CDR1 MNHEY and CDR2 SVGEGT come from the germline V gene. Trimming cost V 2 bases and J 6 bases, with 14 bases left between them.

The rearrangement uses TRBV6-5 and TRBJ2-7; the match to TRBD1 covers 8 bases. J lost 0 bases, V lost 6 bases, and 4 bases had no gene match. Germline-derived CDR1 and CDR2 are MNHEY and SVGAGI. This CDR3 is built from 14 residues. Here the CDR3 reads CASRLQGGSYEQYF. As DNA, the CDR3 is TGTGCCAGCAGGCTACAGGGGGGCTCCTACGAGCAGTACTTC.

J is TRBJ2-7 and V is TRBV6-5; maybe TRBD1 (6 bases). This CDR3 comprises 16 residues. The germline V and J ends were trimmed by 6 bases and 2 bases, with 20 bases remaining between them. Germline loops: CDR1 MNHEY, CDR2 SVGAGI. CDR3 residues: CASSYTGTYKAYEQYF. DNA for the CDR3: TGTGCCAGCAGCTACACAGGGACCTACAAAGCCTACGAGCAGTACTTC.

The chain employs TRBV30 and TRBJ2-2; the D is unclear. In germline, CDR1 is GTSNPN, CDR2 SVGIG (reference sequence). CDR3 length equals 14 residues. Trimming removed 2 bases from V and 1 base from J, with 8 bases in between. CDR3 amino acids: CAWSSLGNTGELFF. In DNA, the CDR3 is TGTGCCTGGAGTTCCCTGGGGAACACCGGGGAGCTGTTTTTT.